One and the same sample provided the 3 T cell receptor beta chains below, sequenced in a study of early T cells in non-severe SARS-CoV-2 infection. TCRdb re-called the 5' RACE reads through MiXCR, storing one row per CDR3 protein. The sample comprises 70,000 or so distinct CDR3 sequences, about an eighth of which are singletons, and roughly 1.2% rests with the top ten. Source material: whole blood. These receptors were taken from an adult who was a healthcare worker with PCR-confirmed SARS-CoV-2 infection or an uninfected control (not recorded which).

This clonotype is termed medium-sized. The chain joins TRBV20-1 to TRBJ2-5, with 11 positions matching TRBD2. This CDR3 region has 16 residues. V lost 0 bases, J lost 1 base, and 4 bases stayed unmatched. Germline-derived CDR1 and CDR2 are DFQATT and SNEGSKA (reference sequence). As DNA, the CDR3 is TGCAGTGCTAGAGATGGGACTAGCGGACTCCAAGAGACCCAGTACTTC. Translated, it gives CSARDGTSGLQETQYF.

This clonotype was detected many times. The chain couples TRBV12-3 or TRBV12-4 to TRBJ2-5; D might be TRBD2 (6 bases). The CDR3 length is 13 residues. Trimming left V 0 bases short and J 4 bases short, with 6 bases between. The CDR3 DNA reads TGTGCCAGCAGTTTAGCGGGGGGAGAGACCCAGTACTTC. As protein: CASSLAGGETQYF.

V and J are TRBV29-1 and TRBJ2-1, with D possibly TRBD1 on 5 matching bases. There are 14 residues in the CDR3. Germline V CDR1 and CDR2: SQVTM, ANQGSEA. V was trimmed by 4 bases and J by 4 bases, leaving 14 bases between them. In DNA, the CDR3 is TGCAGCGTTGGAGTAGGGGCCCGATACAATGAGCAGTTCTTC. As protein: CSVGVGARYNEQFF.